This T cell receptor (beta chain) derives from a study of glioma-infiltrating T cells after dendritic cell vaccination. Here immunoSEQ multiplex PCR was the method, and the copy in TCRdb shows in-frame clones only, minus some. Of about 82,000 clones listed, about 90% are singletons. To note about this clone: The antigen is not known.

Broader study findings: Complete blood and tumor specimen sets were limited to few patients.

Unmatched junction bases numbered 0, after V lost 1 base and J lost 1 base. Per the germline V gene, CDR1 is SGHVS and CDR2 is FQNEAQ. The CDR3 runs to 15 residues. The receptor was derived from a human donor with glioblastoma. This rearrangement joins TRBV7-8 to TRBJ2-3; 9 bases agree with TRBD2. The sequencing here drew on blood, taken before dendritic cell vaccination. CDR3 DNA sequence: TGTGCCAGCAGCTTAGGGACTAGCGGCACAGATACGCAGTATTTT. This sequence encodes CASSLGTSGTDTQYF.